These 18 T cell receptor beta chains came from one sample sequenced in a study of blood T cell repertoires in COVID-19 (dated by TCRdb to about 2020). The method behind the library was the immunoSEQ multiplex PCR assay. TCRdb mirrors the immuneACCESS table, restricted to in-frame sequences. Some clones are absent from its copies; in checked studies, under half trace to an unresolved V gene, and the reason for the others is unknown. The table for this sample lists 350,000 to 450,000 clones; approximately 87% of them were counted only once. Roughly 2% of the sample goes to the ten largest clones. The specimen sequenced was PBMCs or T cells enriched from blood (not recorded which). The receptors here all came from a man aged 35-49 years in a cohort exposed to, infected with or recovered from COVID-19 (not recorded which).

The genes are TRBV5-5 and TRBJ2-7, with D possibly being TRBD2 (5 bases). V dropped 1 base and J dropped 2 bases, with 7 bases sitting between them. The CDR3 extends over 13 amino acids. CDR1 SGHKS and CDR2 YYEKEE come from the germline V gene (reference sequence). The CDR3 DNA reads TGTGCCAGCAGCTTGCCGGGGACCTACGAGCAGTACTTC. Translation: CASSLPGTYEQYF.

This clone has a handful of counts. This sequence joins TRBV19 and TRBJ1-6, with D tentatively TRBD1 (5 bases). Looked up from germline, CDR1 is LNHDA and CDR2 is SQIVND (reference sequence). The CDR3 is made up of 13 amino acids. Trimming stripped 6 bases from V and 3 bases from J, with 6 bases between. The CDR3 nucleotides are TGTGCCAGTAGCAGGGTCTATAATTCACCCCTCCACTTT. It yields the protein CASSRVYNSPLHF.

V gene TRBV28 combines with J gene TRBJ2-3, with TRBD2 matching over 10 bases. This CDR3 has 16 amino acids. V lost 6 bases to trimming and J lost 5 bases; unmatched junction nucleotides: 11. Germline CDR1 is MDHEN and CDR2 is SYDVKM. DNA for the CDR3: TGTGCCAGCAGACCTACTAGCGGGACAACGGGAGATACGCAGTATTTT. It encodes CASRPTSGTTGDTQYF. The variable domain in full, with the rest retrieved from reference TRBV28 and TRBJ2-3, is DVKVTQSSRYLVKRTGEKVFLECVQDMDHENMFWYRQDPGLGLRLIYFSYDVKMKEKGDIPEGYSVSREKKERFSLILESASTNQTSMYLCASRPTSGTTGDTQYFGPGTRLTVL.

The V call is TRBV28, the J call TRBJ2-2; 12 bases fit TRBD2. CDR1 is MDHEN, CDR2 SYDVKM, per germline. The CDR3 spans 15 residues. Trimming cost V 5 bases and J 7 bases; bases outside gene matches: 5. The CDR3 DNA reads as TGTGCCAGCAGTCCTAGACTAGCGGGAGTCGGGGAGCTGTTTTTT. Residues: CASSPRLAGVGELFF. The full variable domain, in which reference TRBV28 and TRBJ2-2 provide the parts outside the CDR3, is DVKVTQSSRYLVKRTGEKVFLECVQDMDHENMFWYRQDPGLGLRLIYFSYDVKMKEKGDIPEGYSVSREKKERFSLILESASTNQTSMYLCASSPRLAGVGELFFGEGSRLTVL.

The chain uses TRBV24-1 and TRBJ1-2; unclear D gene. Germline CDR1 KGHDR, CDR2 SFDVKD. Trimming shortened V by 5 bases and J by 4 bases, and 13 bases separated the two germline ends. CDR3 length equals 14 residues. CDR3 DNA sequence: TGTGCCACCAGTGCCCCCCTTCGGAGCTATGGCTACACCTTC. Residues: CATSAPLRSYGYTF.

The rearrangement links TRBV27 to TRBJ2-5; D ambiguous. Germline V gene data show CDR1 as MNHEY and CDR2 as SMNVEV (reference sequence). With 6 bases removed from V and 5 bases from J, the gap between germline ends came to 10 bases. The CDR3 is 12 amino acids. CDR3 nucleotides: TGTGCCAGCAGCTCCGTCCGGGAGACCCAGTACTTC. Its translation: CASSSVRETQYF.

This clone has a single count. The chain recombines TRBV11-2 with TRBJ2-2; D remains ambiguous. Trimming stripped 3 bases from V and 3 bases from J, with 17 bases between. CDR3 length equals 17 residues. Looked up from germline, CDR1 is SGHAT and CDR2 is FQNNGV. The CDR3 nucleotides are TGTGCCAGCAGCTTCAACTTGCTCAACGGTTACACCGGGGAGCTGTTTTTT. It encodes CASSFNLLNGYTGELFF. Filled out from reference TRBV11-2 and TRBJ2-2, the complete variable domain reads EAGVAQSPRYKIIEKRQSVAFWCNPISGHATLYWYQQILGQGPKLLIQFQNNGVVDDSQLPKDRFSAERLKGVDSTLKIQPAKLEDSAVYLCASSFNLLNGYTGELFFGEGSRLTVL.

The chain is built from TRBV30 and TRBJ2-2, with D possibly matching TRBD2 (6 bases). V lost 2 bases and J 2 bases, leaving 15 bases between the germline ends. The germline V gene encodes CDR1 GTSNPN and CDR2 SVGIG (reference sequence). The CDR3 spans 16 residues. This CDR3 reads CAWSSQRRGNTGELFF. CDR3 sequence (DNA): TGTGCCTGGAGTTCTCAGCGGAGGGGTAACACCGGGGAGCTGTTTTTT.

V usage is TRBV9 and J usage is TRBJ2-7; D is possibly TRBD1 (5 bases). V was cut by 4 bases and J by 7 bases, with 18 bases left in between. The CDR3 covers 14 residues. CDR1 is SGDLS, CDR2 YYNGEE, per germline. CDR3 DNA: TGTGCCAGCAGCTCCCGACAGCTTCCCTTGGAGCAGTACTTC. Its translation: CASSSRQLPLEQYF.

This chain uses TRBV9 with TRBJ2-5, with TRBD2 identical over 8 bases. This CDR3 contains 16 residues. Germline V gene sequence: CDR1 SGDLS, CDR2 YYNGEE. V was clipped by 0 bases and J by 2 bases; unmatched bases: 6. CDR3 residues: CASSVEGGTRQETQYF. CDR3 DNA sequence: TGTGCCAGCAGCGTAGAAGGAGGGACTAGACAAGAGACCCAGTACTTC.

This chain joins TRBV27 and TRBJ2-7; TRBD2 is a possible D gene (7 bases). The CDR3 has 19 amino acids. Per the germline V gene, CDR1 is MNHEY and CDR2 is SMNVEV (reference sequence). V lost 0 bases and J lost 0, with 21 bases in between. CDR3 protein: CASSLSRNPTGGSSYEQYF. Written as DNA, the CDR3 is TGTGCCAGCAGTTTATCGAGAAACCCCACGGGGGGCAGCTCCTACGAGCAGTACTTC.

This chain joins TRBV6-2 or TRBV6-3 and TRBJ2-3; D is unclear. Germline V gives CDR1 MNHEY, CDR2 SVGEGT. The CDR3 has 17 residues. Trimming shortened V by 5 bases and J by 1 base, and 19 bases separated the two germline ends. CDR3 sequence (DNA): TGTGCCAGCAGTGCCCTAGTCGGCGTAATGGGCACAGATACGCAGTATTTT. Encoded protein: CASSALVGVMGTDTQYF.

The V and J genes are TRBV5-6 and TRBJ1-3; no clear D. Germline CDR1 and CDR2: SGHDT and YYEEEE. CDR3 size: 15 residues. Trimming pared 1 base from V and 2 bases from J, leaving 10 bases between. The CDR3: CASSLFSGTGNTIYF. CDR3 in DNA: TGTGCCAGCAGCTTGTTTTCGGGAACTGGAAACACCATATATTTT.

The chain has TRBV5-1 and TRBJ2-2, with TRBD2 matching over 11 bases. This CDR3 comprises 15 residues. After removal of 7 bases from V and 7 bases from J, the junction contained 9 bases not matched to a gene. CDR1 SGHRS and CDR2 YFSETQ come from the germline V gene. This CDR3 is CASGSGRAGGGELFF. The DNA for the CDR3 is TGCGCCAGCGGTAGCGGGAGGGCCGGTGGCGGGGAGCTGTTTTTT.

The gene calls are TRBV19 and TRBJ2-7; weak D call: TRBD1 (6 bases). The CDR3 spans 14 residues. The germline V and J ends were trimmed by 3 bases and 4 bases, with 13 bases remaining between them. Germline CDR1 and CDR2: LNHDA and SQIVND (reference sequence). The CDR3 spells CASSMGPGAYEQYF. The CDR3 nucleotides read TGTGCCAGTAGTATGGGACCAGGGGCTTACGAGCAGTACTTC.

The chain links TRBV7-8 to TRBJ2-1; 14 bases agree with TRBD2. The germline V gene encodes CDR1 SGHVS and CDR2 FQNEAQ. The V segment lost 5 bases and the J segment 7 bases; nucleotides outside the gene matches: 7. The CDR3 spans 16 residues. CDR3 DNA sequence: TGTGCCAGCAGCCCGGGGACTAGCGGGAGAGTGAATGAGCAGTTCTTC. Its translation: CASSPGTSGRVNEQFF.

The chain uses TRBV2 and TRBJ2-2; 8 positions agree with TRBD2. Germline lookup yields CDR1 SNHLY and CDR2 FYNNEI. The CDR3 contains 14 residues. V trimming: 3 bases; J trimming: 4 bases; junction bases outside the gene matches: 1. The CDR3, as DNA: TGTGCCAGCAGTGACGGGAGGGGCACCGGGGAGCTGTTTTTT. Translation gives CASSDGRGTGELFF.

The chain is built from TRBV27 and TRBJ1-2; 9 positions agree with TRBD1. The CDR3 totals 14 residues. With V trimmed by 6 bases and J by 3 bases, 5 bases remained unmatched. Germline CDR1 is MNHEY and CDR2 is SMNVEV (reference sequence). The CDR3 spells CASRRTGADYGYTF. DNA for the CDR3: TGTGCCAGCAGGAGGACAGGGGCGGACTATGGCTACACCTTC.